The subject of this entry is one T cell receptor (beta chain). The CDR3 has 14 amino acids. Deletions cut 4 bases from V and 0 bases from J, with 10 bases between. CDR1 and CDR2 (germline): MNHEY, SMNVEV (reference sequence). The sample is drawn from a study of blood T cell repertoires in COVID-19. About the study: From the United States, Italy and Spain came samples of acute and convalescent COVID-19. In each case, the material was cDNA or gDNA derived from T cells, B-cell-depleted T cells, or PBMCs.

The method was immunoSEQ multiplex PCR; TCRdb's version includes in-frame clones alone and lacks a portion of them. The sample comprises over 120,000 clones, roughly 80% of which are singletons, and 3% to 4.5% rests with the top ten. Sequencing used peripheral blood. The receptor was isolated from a man between 65 and 85 years old who had recovered from COVID-19. The chain has TRBV27 and TRBJ2-7, with TRBD1 as a possible D gene (6 bases). CDR3 loop: CASSSADSSYEQYF. The CDR3 region has the DNA TGTGCCAGCAGTTCGGCGGACAGCTCCTACGAGCAGTACTTC.